These T cell receptor beta chains were read from a single sample in a study of blood T cell repertoires in COVID-19. Produced via immunoSEQ multiplex PCR; TCRdb's table is partial and in-frame only. Of some 300,000 clones in the sample, around nine tenths were seen once. The specimen was PBMCs or T cells enriched from blood (not recorded which). The receptors derive from a woman in her thirties or forties who had recovered from COVID-19. The CDR3 runs from the conserved cysteine through the conserved F or W. The D gene is left open where the match is weak. Expanded clones are given a class, and other clones once, few, many or no size at all.

TRBD1,TRBJ1-5,TRBV25-1,NA,CASSESFDREVNQPQHF,TGTGCCAGCAGTGAATCCTTCGACAGGGAGGTCAATCAGCCCCAGCATTTT
TRBD2,TRBJ2-2,TRBV11-2,once,CASRSPREGIGGELFF,TGTGCCAGCAGGAGCCCACGGGAGGGGATCGGCGGGGAGCTGTTTTTT
NA,TRBJ2-1,TRBV7-3,NA,CASRNGGGGHNEQFF,TGTGCCAGCCGGAACGGGGGAGGAGGGCACAATGAGCAGTTCTTC
NA,TRBJ1-2,TRBV19,NA,CASSRGRSYTF,TGTGCCAGTAGTAGGGGGAGGAGCTACACCTTC
NA,TRBJ1-5,TRBV19,NA,CASSNVQVNQPQHF,TGTGCCAGTAGTAATGTCCAGGTCAACCAGCCCCAGCATTTT
TRBD1,TRBJ1-5,TRBV7-9,NA,CASSLSSGTGGNQPQHF,TGTGCCAGCAGCTTATCATCCGGGACAGGGGGCAATCAGCCCCAGCATTTT
NA,TRBJ1-5,TRBV19,NA,CASTFGGNQPQHF,TGTGCCAGTACCTTCGGGGGGAATCAGCCCCAGCATTTT
TRBD1,TRBJ1-6,TRBV9,NA,CASSEVQGGNSPLHF,TGTGCCAGCAGCGAGGTACAGGGGGGAAATTCACCCCTCCACTTT
TRBD1,TRBJ1-2,TRBV4-3,NA,CASSHMGQGDYTF,TGCGCCAGCAGCCATATGGGACAGGGGGACTACACCTTC
NA,TRBJ1-4,TRBV19,NA,CASSRRANEKLFF,TGTGCCAGTAGTAGGAGGGCTAATGAAAAACTGTTTTTT
TRBD1,TRBJ2-7,TRBV27,few,CASSSQGFAYEQYF,TGTGCCAGCAGTTCACAGGGGTTTGCCTACGAGCAGTACTTC
NA,TRBJ1-2,TRBV3-1/TRBV3-2,NA,CASSQGAARNYGYTF,TGTGCCAGCAGCCAAGGGGCCGCGCGTAACTATGGCTACACCTTC
TRBD2,TRBJ2-7,TRBV19,NA,CASSITGAGGRNEQYF,TGTGCCAGTAGTATAACTGGGGCGGGAGGGCGTAACGAGCAGTACTTC
TRBD1,TRBJ2-2,TRBV7-9,NA,CASSLEFQGQANTGELFF,TGTGCCAGCAGCTTAGAATTCCAGGGACAGGCTAACACCGGGGAGCTGTTTTTT
TRBD2,TRBJ2-3,TRBV6-5,NA,CASRSGGLGDTQYF,TGTGCCAGCAGATCGGGGGGGCTGGGAGATACGCAGTATTTT
NA,TRBJ2-1,TRBV5-1,NA,CASRTEGGNEQFF,TGCGCCAGCCGAACGGAAGGGGGAAATGAGCAGTTCTTC
NA,TRBJ1-1,TRBV13,NA,CASSVDRSEAFF,TGTGCCAGCAGCGTCGACAGGTCTGAAGCTTTCTTT
NA,TRBJ1-6,TRBV5-5,NA,CASSQQASYNSPLHF,TGTGCCAGCAGTCAACAGGCCTCCTATAATTCACCCCTCCACTTT
NA,TRBJ1-5,TRBV27,NA,CASSFARGNQPQHF,TGTGCCAGCAGTTTCGCCCGAGGCAATCAGCCCCAGCATTTT
TRBD2,TRBJ2-4,TRBV19,NA,CASSMVVGGGAKNIQYF,TGTGCCAGTAGTATGGTGGTCGGGGGGGGAGCCAAAAACATTCAGTACTTC
TRBD1,TRBJ1-1,TRBV6-2/TRBV6-3,NA,CASSLQGARNTEAFF,TGTGCCAGCAGCCTACAGGGGGCGAGGAACACTGAAGCTTTCTTT
TRBD1,TRBJ2-7,TRBV7-9,NA,CASSPGTVYEQYF,TGTGCCAGCAGCCCAGGGACAGTCTACGAGCAGTACTTC
NA,TRBJ1-1,TRBV29-1,NA,CSSRVGANTEAFF,TGCAGCTCCAGGGTTGGGGCGAACACTGAAGCTTTCTTT
TRBD2,TRBJ2-5,TRBV28,NA,CASSLTVTSGGAEGTQYF,TGTGCCAGCAGCCTCACCGTGACTAGCGGGGGGGCGGAAGGGACCCAGTACTTC
NA,TRBJ2-1,TRBV29-1,NA,CSVEGPPSYNEQFF,TGCAGCGTTGAGGGCCCACCCTCCTACAATGAGCAGTTCTTC
NA,TRBJ2-7,TRBV30,NA,CAWEGQTYEQYF,TGTGCCTGGGAGGGGCAGACCTACGAGCAGTACTTC
TRBD1,TRBJ1-4,TRBV9,NA,CASSVFSGGGTNEKLFF,TGTGCCAGCAGCGTTTTCTCAGGGGGCGGGACTAATGAAAAACTGTTTTTT
NA,TRBJ1-6,TRBV28,NA,CASSPGTLSRSPLHF,TGTGCCAGCAGCCCCGGGACACTTTCTCGTTCACCCCTCCACTTT
NA,TRBJ1-4,TRBV7-9,NA,CASSLGEPWNEKLFF,TGTGCCAGCAGCTTAGGGGAGCCCTGGAATGAAAAACTGTTTTTT
TRBD2,TRBJ2-1,TRBV11-2,NA,CASSLPLAAYNEQFF,TGTGCCAGCAGCCTTCCCCTAGCGGCCTACAATGAGCAGTTCTTC
NA,TRBJ2-3,TRBV7-3,NA,CASSLTSEGTQYF,TGTGCCAGCAGCTTAACTAGTGAGGGTACGCAGTATTTT
TRBD1,TRBJ1-4,TRBV4-1,NA,CASSPTGGALEKLFF,TGCGCCAGCAGCCCGACAGGGGGCGCCCTCGAAAAACTGTTTTTT
NA,TRBJ1-1,TRBV7-2,NA,CASSSPTTVANTEAFF,TGTGCCAGCAGCTCCCCGACGACAGTGGCTAACACTGAAGCTTTCTTT
TRBD2,TRBJ2-7,TRBV3-1/TRBV3-2,NA,CASSQELAATYEQYF,TGTGCCAGCAGCCAAGAACTAGCGGCAACCTACGAGCAGTACTTC
NA,TRBJ2-2,TRBV7-6,NA,CASSLRGSGELFF,TGTGCCAGCAGCTTAAGAGGGTCCGGGGAGCTGTTTTTT
NA,TRBJ2-1,TRBV28,NA,CASSPRQFVPNEQFF,TGTGCCAGCAGTCCTCGACAGTTCGTACCCAATGAGCAGTTCTTC
NA,TRBJ2-3,TRBV19,NA,CASSIGQGGDTQYF,TGTGCCAGTAGTATAGGACAGGGAGGAGATACGCAGTATTTT